This TCR beta chain originates from a study of cytomegalovirus exposure and HLA in healthy donors. Findings and limits, study-wide: The study recorded fewer than 200 TCR beta chains that were cytomegalovirus-associated. Three chains linked to CMV were shown in vitro to be specific for CMV antigens. TCR beta sequences reportedly predicted most subjects' HLA-A and HLA-B alleles accurately. What a later analysis showed was that several of the most significant clusters appeared linked to common viral pathogens.

With 60 Vbeta and 13 Jbeta primers, the PCR was carried out. Sequenced by immunoSEQ multiplex PCR; TCRdb stores in-frame clones only, minus some. The data show 100,000 to 120,000 clones, 70% to 85% seen once. A note on this clone: Its antigen is unidentified.

This receptor was taken from a man younger than 40 in good health and CMV-seropositive. Input material: PBMCs.

In DNA, the CDR3 is TGTGCCAGCAGCAGGACTAGCGGGGGGGTGGGCTACAATGAGCAGTTCTTC. This gives the protein CASSRTSGGVGYNEQFF. This chain links TRBV7-2 with TRBJ2-1, with 15 bases that match TRBD2. This CDR3 is 17 amino acids long. Looked up from germline, CDR1 is SGHTA and CDR2 is FQGNSA. Unmatched junction bases numbered 5, after V lost 5 bases and J lost 3 bases.